This note documents a single T cell receptor beta chain sequence. In the authors' workflow: Reference gene primer amplification gave estimated nucleated cell counts. Assay: immunoSEQ multiplex PCR; the TCRdb copy retains only in-frame clones and omits some. V, J and clone size were drawn from that table, and D and trimming were deduced from the DNA. The sample records fewer than 45,000 clones, almost 90% being singletons. This sample is part of a study of blood T cell repertoires in COVID-19. At the level of the study: Researchers got acute and convalescent COVID-19 samples from the United States, Italy and Spain. Sample material is recorded as cDNA or gDNA derived from T cells, B-cell-depleted T cells, or PBMCs.

The TCR was taken from a man aged 55 to 70 with active or convalescent COVID-19. The sequenced sample was peripheral blood.

The CDR3 region has the DNA TGTGCCTGGACTCAAGGGGGGGCCGGCTCCTACGAGCAGTACTTC. It specifies CAWTQGGAGSYEQYF. The J gene is TRBJ2-7, the V gene TRBV30; TRBD2 is a possible D gene (7 bases). The V gene's germline CDR1 is GTSNPN and CDR2 SVGIG (reference sequence). The V and J ends lost 4 bases and 0 bases respectively, with 16 bases between them. The CDR3 runs to 15 residues.